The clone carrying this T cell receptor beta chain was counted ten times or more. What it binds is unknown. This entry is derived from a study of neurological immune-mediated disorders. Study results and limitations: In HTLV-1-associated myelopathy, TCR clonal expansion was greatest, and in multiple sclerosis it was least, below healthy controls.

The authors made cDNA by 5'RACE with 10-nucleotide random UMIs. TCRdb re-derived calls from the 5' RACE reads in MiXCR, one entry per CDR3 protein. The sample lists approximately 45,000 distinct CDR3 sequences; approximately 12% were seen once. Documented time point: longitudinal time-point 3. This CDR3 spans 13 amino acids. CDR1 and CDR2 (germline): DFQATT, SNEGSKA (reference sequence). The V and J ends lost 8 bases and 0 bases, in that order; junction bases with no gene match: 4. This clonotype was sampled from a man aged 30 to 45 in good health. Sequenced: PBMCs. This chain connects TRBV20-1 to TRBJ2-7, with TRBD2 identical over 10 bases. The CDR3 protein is CSFSSGSSYEQYF. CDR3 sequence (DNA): TGCAGTTTCTCTAGCGGGAGCTCCTACGAGCAGTACTTC.